These 3 T cell receptor beta chains originate from one sample sequenced in a study of blood T cells in healthy people across ages (dated by TCRdb to about 2015). The method was 5' RACE. The listed sequencing device is Illumina HiSeq 2500. A second roughly 6 to 11 cycle PCR used a sample-barcoded 5' primer and a J-beta primer mix. The public reads were reanalyzed by TCRdb: fastp trimming at Q25, MiXCR alignment, in-frame beta chains only. CDR3 protein sequences are deduplicated, and each keeps its most common genes and DNA. The sample table lists about 1.8 million distinct CDR3 sequences, around half of them with a count of one. In total, the top ten clones hold 2.1% of the sample. Sample: blood. Every receptor here comes from a woman between 35 and 50 years old in good health.

The chain uses TRBV5-6 and TRBJ1-1; D is undetermined. V gave up 0 bases and J gave up 5 bases, with 11 bases separating them. Germline V lookup: CDR1 SGHDT, CDR2 YYEEEE. The CDR3 is 14 residues long. For the CDR3, the DNA is TGTGCCAGCAGCTTGGTGGGCAAAAGGACTGAAGCTTTCTTT. The encoded protein is CASSLVGKRTEAFF.

The genes are TRBV28 and TRBJ1-4; no clear D. This CDR3 has 15 residues. Germline values: CDR1 MDHEN, CDR2 SYDVKM. V shed 10 bases and J shed 6 bases, with 21 bases lying between them. CDR3 sequence: CATSPSADVYEKLFF. In DNA form, the CDR3 reads TGTGCCACCTCGCCGAGCGCGGACGTTTATGAAAAACTGTTTTTT.

This chain joins TRBV3-1 and TRBJ1-2; a possible D gene is TRBD1 (5 bases). CDR1 is LGHDT and CDR2 is YNNKEL in the germline V gene (reference sequence). V lost 6 bases and J lost 5, with 19 bases in between. This CDR3 contains 15 residues. CDR3 in amino acids: CASSGKGPSGYGYTF. The CDR3 coding sequence is TGTGCCAGCAGTGGCAAGGGACCCTCGGGGTATGGCTACACCTTC. Full variable domain (rest looked up from reference TRBV3-1 and TRBJ1-2): DTAVSQTPKYLVTQMGNDKSIKCEQNLGHDTMYWYKQDSKKFLKIMFSYNNKELIINETVPNRFSPKSPDKAHLNLHINSLELGDSAVYFCASSGKGPSGYGYTFGSGTRLTVV.